This T cell receptor (beta chain) was retrieved from a study of blood T cell repertoires in COVID-19. Clones were read by immunoSEQ multiplex PCR, and TCRdb kept only the in-frame ones, dropping some. The sample consists of about 250,000 clones, 70% to 90% of them appearing once. The CDR3 runs 14 residues. Trimming removed 6 bases from V and 7 bases from J; junction bases left unmatched: 8. CDR1 is MNHEY, CDR2 SVGAGI, per germline. V usage is TRBV6-5 and J usage is TRBJ2-1; TRBD2 aligns across 8 bases. The TCR was taken from a woman aged 25 to 39 with acute or convalescent COVID-19. The specimen sequenced was peripheral blood. CDR3: CASSRSGMENEQFF. The CDR3 DNA reads TGTGCCAGCAGCCGTAGCGGGATGGAAAATGAGCAGTTCTTC.